This is a list of T cell receptor beta chains from one sample in a study of blood T cell repertoires in COVID-19. Using immunoSEQ multiplex PCR, the repertoire was profiled, and TCRdb retains in-frame clones only, with some absent. This table has fewer than 200,000 clones, about 87% appearing once. The material sequenced was peripheral blood. The receptors shown here come from a man in his sixties with acute or convalescent COVID-19. CDR3s include the opening cysteine and the closing phenylalanine or tryptophan. A D gene is named only where the DNA matches it firmly. Expanded clones get a size class; other rows say once, few or many, or leave the size out.

TRBJ1-1,TRBD1,14,TRBV5-1,few,CASSAGTEGTEAFF,TGCGCCAGCAGCGCGGGGACAGAGGGGACTGAAGCTTTCTTT
TRBJ1-5,.,18,TRBV27,.,CASRSRGAVAIELQPQHF,TGTGCCAGCCGGTCACGGGGGGCGGTCGCTATTGAGCTTCAGCCCCAGCATTTT
TRBJ1-2,TRBD1,14,TRBV6-5,few,CASSYEQGARGYTF,TGTGCCAGCAGTTACGAGCAGGGGGCGCGGGGCTACACCTTC
TRBJ1-2,TRBD1,13,TRBV12-5,few,CASAAGQWMGYTF,TGTGCTAGTGCCGCGGGACAGTGGATGGGCTACACCTTC
TRBJ2-7,.,15,TRBV19,.,CASSPRQNGPYVQYF,TGTGCCAGTAGTCCCCGACAGAACGGCCCCTACGTGCAGTACTTC
TRBJ1-3,.,15,TRBV12-5,.,CASGPRGMAGNTIYF,TGTGCTAGTGGCCCGAGGGGGATGGCTGGAAACACCATATATTTT
TRBJ2-2,TRBD2,15,TRBV7-3,.,CASSPIAGGTGELFF,TGTGCCAGCAGTCCTATAGCGGGAGGGACCGGGGAGCTGTTTTTT
TRBJ2-2,TRBD2,19,TRBV7-3,.,CASSYNPPGLAGGTGELFF,TGTGCCAGCAGCTATAACCCCCCGGGACTAGCGGGGGGTACCGGGGAGCTGTTTTTT
TRBJ2-5,TRBD2,15,TRBV7-9,.,CASSFGTSGWETQYF,TGTGCCAGCAGCTTCGGGACTAGCGGGTGGGAGACCCAGTACTTC
TRBJ2-3,TRBD1,17,TRBV5-1,once,CASSLDVQGAGSDTQYF,TGCGCCAGCAGCTTGGACGTACAGGGGGCAGGATCAGATACGCAGTATTTT
TRBJ2-1,.,17,TRBV3-1/TRBV3-2,.,CASSQDTQGWTYNEQFF,TGTGCCAGCAGCCAAGATACGCAGGGGTGGACCTACAATGAGCAGTTCTTC
TRBJ1-1,TRBD1,15,TRBV11-1,.,CASSTRDRKNTEAFF,TGTGCCAGCAGCACTCGGGACAGGAAGAACACTGAAGCTTTCTTT
TRBJ2-1,.,11,TRBV19,.,CACSGAYEQFF,TGTGCCTGCAGTGGGGCCTACGAGCAGTTCTTC
TRBJ2-7,TRBD2,14,TRBV27,once,CASTLVGREGEQYF,TGTGCCAGCACCCTAGTAGGGAGGGAGGGCGAGCAGTACTTC
TRBJ1-1,TRBD1,14,TRBV19,.,CASAQDRGGTEAFF,TGTGCCAGTGCCCAGGACAGGGGGGGCACTGAAGCTTTCTTT
TRBJ1-3,.,15,TRBV19,once,CASTVSQGRGNTIYF,TGTGCCAGTACCGTGAGCCAGGGGAGAGGAAACACCATATATTTT
TRBJ1-2,.,15,TRBV5-6,.,CASSPGLGANYGYTF,TGTGCCAGCAGCCCCGGTTTGGGGGCAAATTATGGCTACACCTTC
TRBJ2-3,TRBD2,15,TRBV5-1,.,CASSGSGGASDTQYF,TGCGCCAGCAGCGGAAGCGGGGGGGCGTCGGATACGCAGTATTTT
TRBJ1-5,TRBD1,15,TRBV6-5,.,CASRRAGGLDQPQHF,TGTGCCAGTCGGCGGGCAGGGGGCCTCGATCAGCCCCAGCATTTT
TRBJ2-1,TRBD2,16,TRBV7-9,.,CASSLPGLAVYNEQFF,TGTGCCAGCAGCTTACCGGGACTAGCGGTCTACAATGAGCAGTTCTTC
TRBJ2-1,TRBD2,15,TRBV9,.,CASSVSGGSYNEQFF,TGTGCCAGCAGCGTGAGCGGGGGCTCCTACAATGAGCAGTTCTTC
TRBJ2-1,.,12,TRBV11-2,once,CASSLAGNEQFF,TGTGCCAGCAGCTTAGCCGGGAATGAGCAGTTCTTC
TRBJ1-1,TRBD1,14,TRBV7-8,.,CASSYDRGRTEAFF,TGTGCCAGCAGCTATGACAGGGGACGCACTGAAGCTTTCTTT
TRBJ1-2,.,14,TRBV7-9,.,CASSLGITGYGYTF,TGTGCCAGCAGCTTAGGGATAACGGGTTATGGCTACACCTTC
TRBJ2-7,TRBD1,16,TRBV4-1,.,CASSLTTGTGGIEQYF,TGCGCCAGCAGCCTAACTACCGGGACAGGGGGCATCGAGCAGTACTTC
TRBJ2-2,TRBD1,14,TRBV20-1,.,CSAIEQGFTGELFF,TGCAGTGCTATTGAACAGGGGTTCACCGGGGAGCTGTTTTTT
TRBJ1-6,TRBD1,15,TRBV4-3,.,CASSRSGQDNSPLHF,TGCGCCAGCAGCCGGTCGGGACAGGATAATTCACCCCTCCACTTT
TRBJ1-2,TRBD1,14,TRBV2,.,CASIWTGTEYGYTF,TGTGCCAGCATTTGGACAGGGACCGAATATGGCTACACCTTC
TRBJ1-2,.,12,TRBV12-3/TRBV12-4,.,CASRGLNYGYTF,TGTGCCAGCAGGGGGCTAAACTATGGCTACACCTTC
TRBJ2-1,TRBD2,17,TRBV10-1,.,CASSGPPGLGVGNEQFF,TGCGCCAGCAGTGGCCCCCCGGGACTAGGTGTGGGCAATGAGCAGTTCTTC
TRBJ1-1,.,14,TRBV6-6,.,CASSYDIGEWKAFF,TGTGCCAGCAGTTACGATATCGGGGAATGGAAAGCTTTCTTT
TRBJ2-5,TRBD2,21,TRBV5-1,.,CASSLDRTRLAGGHYQETQYF,TGCGCCAGCAGCTTAGACAGAACCAGACTAGCGGGGGGTCACTACCAAGAGACCCAGTACTTC
TRBJ2-3,TRBD2,16,TRBV7-9,.,CASSLAAGGRTDTQYF,TGTGCCAGCAGCCTGGCGGCGGGGGGCCGGACAGATACGCAGTATTTT
TRBJ1-1,.,16,TRBV18,.,CASSPGTGGLNTEAFF,TGTGCCAGCTCACCAGGGACGGGAGGGCTGAACACTGAAGCTTTCTTT
TRBJ2-1,TRBD2,17,TRBV11-3,.,CASSQRTSGRRADEQFF,TGTGCCAGCAGCCAACGGACTAGCGGGAGGAGGGCTGATGAGCAGTTCTTC
TRBJ2-5,TRBD2,16,TRBV3-1/TRBV3-2,.,CASSQDVGLGGETQYF,TGTGCCAGCAGCCAAGATGTGGGACTAGGGGGAGAGACCCAGTACTTC
TRBJ2-7,.,15,TRBV6-5,.,CASSKIQEFYEGQYF,TGTGCCAGCAGTAAGATACAGGAGTTCTACGAAGGGCAGTACTTC
TRBJ2-7,.,13,TRBV6-5,.,CASRTGQSYEQYF,TGTGCCAGCAGAACAGGGCAGTCCTACGAGCAGTACTTC
TRBJ2-7,.,11,TRBV30,.,CAWGGVLEQYF,TGTGCCTGGGGCGGAGTGCTTGAGCAGTACTTC
TRBJ2-7,TRBD1,16,TRBV6-5,.,CASSYLSARGINEQYF,TGTGCCAGCAGTTACCTGTCCGCCAGGGGGATCAACGAGCAGTACTTC
TRBJ1-1,.,13,TRBV30,.,CAGAGIQNTEAFF,TGTGCCGGGGCGGGGATCCAGAACACTGAAGCTTTCTTT
TRBJ1-1,TRBD1,16,TRBV7-3,once,CASSLTTGQGNTEAFF,TGTGCCAGCAGCTTAACCACCGGACAGGGGAACACTGAAGCTTTCTTT